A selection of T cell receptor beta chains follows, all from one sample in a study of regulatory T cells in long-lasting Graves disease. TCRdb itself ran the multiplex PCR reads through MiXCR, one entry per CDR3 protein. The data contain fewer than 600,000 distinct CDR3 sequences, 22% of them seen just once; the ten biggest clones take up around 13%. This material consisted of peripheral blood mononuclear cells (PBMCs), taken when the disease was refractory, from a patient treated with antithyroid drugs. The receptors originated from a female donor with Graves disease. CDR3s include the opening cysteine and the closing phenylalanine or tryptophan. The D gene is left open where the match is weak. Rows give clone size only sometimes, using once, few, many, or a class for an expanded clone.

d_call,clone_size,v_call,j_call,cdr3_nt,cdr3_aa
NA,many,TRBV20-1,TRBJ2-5,TGCAGTGCCATCGGGGGACAAGAGACCCAGTACTTC,CSAIGGQETQYF
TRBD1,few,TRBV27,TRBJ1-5,TGTGCCAGCAGTCGAACCCCCGACAGGGTGGGTAGCAATCAGCCCCAGCATTTT,CASSRTPDRVGSNQPQHF
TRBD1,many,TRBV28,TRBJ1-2,TGTGCCAGCAGTTCCGGGACAGGGGATATCTATGGCTACACCTTC,CASSSGTGDIYGYTF
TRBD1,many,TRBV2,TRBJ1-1,TGTGCCAGCAAGGGGGCGGGGGCTGAAGCTTTCTTT,CASKGAGAEAFF
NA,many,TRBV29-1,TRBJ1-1,TGCAGCGTTGGTGCGAAGAGTGGGGGGAGGATCACTGAAGCTTTCTTT,CSVGAKSGGRITEAFF
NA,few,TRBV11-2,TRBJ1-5,TGTGCCAGCAGCTCCCAGGGGCGGGGAGATCAGCCCCAGCATTTT,CASSSQGRGDQPQHF
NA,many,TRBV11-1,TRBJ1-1,TGTGCCAGCAGCCGCGCGAGTGATGAAGCTTTCTTT,CASSRASDEAFF
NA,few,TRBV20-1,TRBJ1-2,TGCAGTGCTAGAGTTTGGGGGACGTACGGCTACACCTTC,CSARVWGTYGYTF
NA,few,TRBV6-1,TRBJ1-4,TGTGCCAGCATGGACCTTGCAACTAATGAAAAACTGTTTTTT,CASMDLATNEKLFF
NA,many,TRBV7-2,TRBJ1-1,TGTGCCAGCAGCAGGGTGGGGGATGGCACTGAAGCTTTCTTT,CASSRVGDGTEAFF
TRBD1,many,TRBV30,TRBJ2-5,TGTGCCTGGAGTGGAGATACAGGGGGAGAGACCCAGTACTTC,CAWSGDTGGETQYF
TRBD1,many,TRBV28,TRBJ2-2,TGTGCCAGCAGTACCGGGACAGGGGGGCTGTTTTTT,CASSTGTGGLFF
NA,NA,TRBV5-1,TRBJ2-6,TGCGCCAGCAGCTTCTCTAGCTCTGGGGCCAACGTCCTGACTTTC,CASSFSSSGANVLTF
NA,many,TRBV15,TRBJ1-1,TGTGCCACCAGCGCCCGAATAGATAGTAAAAGGGTCACTGAAGCTTTCTTT,CATSARIDSKRVTEAFF
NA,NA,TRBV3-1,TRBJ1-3,TGTGCCAGCAGCCAAGCGTCTTCTGGAAACACCATATATTTT,CASSQASSGNTIYF
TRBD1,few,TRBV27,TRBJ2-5,TGTGCCAGCAGTACCCACAGGGGGCAAGGCCAGAAGACCCAGTACTTC,CASSTHRGQGQKTQYF
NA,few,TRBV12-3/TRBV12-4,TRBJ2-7,TGTGCCAGCACCAGGGGAAATTACGAGCAGTACTTC,CASTRGNYEQYF
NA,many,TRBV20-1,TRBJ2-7,TGCAGTGCTAGAGATATAGGCTACGAGCAGTACTTC,CSARDIGYEQYF
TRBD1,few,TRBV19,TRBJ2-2,TGTGCCAGTAAGGGACAGGGGGAAGCCGGGGAGCTGTTTTTT,CASKGQGEAGELFF
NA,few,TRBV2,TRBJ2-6,TGTGCCAGCACCTACTCGGGGAGCTCTGGGGCCAACGTCCTGACTTTC,CASTYSGSSGANVLTF
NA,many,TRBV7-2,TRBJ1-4,TGTGCCAGCAGCCCCGACACGTATGAAAAACTGTTTTTT,CASSPDTYEKLFF
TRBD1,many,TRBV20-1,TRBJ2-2,TGCAGTGCTGAGGAAGGGGGCTATAACACCGGGGAGCTGTTTTTT,CSAEEGGYNTGELFF
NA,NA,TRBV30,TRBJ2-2,TGTGCCTGGAGTACCTCTAGGGCCGGGGAGCTGTTTTTT,CAWSTSRAGELFF
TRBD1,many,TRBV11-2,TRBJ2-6,TGTGCCAGCAGCTGGGGGACAGCCGGGGTCCTGACTTTC,CASSWGTAGVLTF
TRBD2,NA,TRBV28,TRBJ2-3,TGTGCCAGCAGCTTAGCGGGGGGGGCTCAAGGTACGCAGTATTTT,CASSLAGGAQGTQYF
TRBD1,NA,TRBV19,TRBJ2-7,TGTGCCAGTATGAACCGGGACAGATCCTACGAGCAGTACTTC,CASMNRDRSYEQYF
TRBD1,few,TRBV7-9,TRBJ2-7,TGTGCCAGCAGCCCCTCCATTGGGACAGGGAATAACGAGCAGTACTTC,CASSPSIGTGNNEQYF
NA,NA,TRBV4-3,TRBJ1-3,TGCGCCAGCGGTATAGAAGAAGGCTCTGGAAACACCATATATTTT,CASGIEEGSGNTIYF
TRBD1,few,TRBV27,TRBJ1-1,TGTGCCAGCGCAGGGGGGGGCACTGAAGCTTTCTTT,CASAGGGTEAFF
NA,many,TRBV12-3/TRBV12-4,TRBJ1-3,TGTGCCAGCAGTTTTGGCCGCAGGGTCTCTGGAAACACCATATATTTT,CASSFGRRVSGNTIYF
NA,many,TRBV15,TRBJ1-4,TGTGCCACCAGCAGAGATCACAGTCTTAATGAAAAACTGTTTTTT,CATSRDHSLNEKLFF
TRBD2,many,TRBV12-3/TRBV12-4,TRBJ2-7,TGTGCCAGCAGTTTCGGGGGGGGACGATCCTACGAGCAGTACTTC,CASSFGGGRSYEQYF
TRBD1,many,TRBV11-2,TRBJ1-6,TGTGCCAGCAGCTTAGTCCAGGGGGCGCTTAATTCACCCCTCCACTTT,CASSLVQGALNSPLHF
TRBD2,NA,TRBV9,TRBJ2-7,TGTGCCAGCAGCGTAGCTAGCGGGAGTAGCGAGCAGTACTTC,CASSVASGSSEQYF
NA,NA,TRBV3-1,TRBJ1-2,TGTGCCAGCAGACATCAGGGATCTGACTATGGCTACACCTTC,CASRHQGSDYGYTF
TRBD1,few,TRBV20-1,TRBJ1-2,TGCAGTGCTCGGGGGGGGGCAGGGGGCAATTTTGGCTACACCTTC,CSARGGAGGNFGYTF
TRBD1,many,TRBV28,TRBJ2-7,TGTGCCAGCAGTTTCCCTCCGCGCGGACAGGGATACTACGAGCAGTACTTC,CASSFPPRGQGYYEQYF
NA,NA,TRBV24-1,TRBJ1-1,TGTGCCACCAGTGGAGGACAGGAAGCTTTCTTT,CATSGGQEAFF
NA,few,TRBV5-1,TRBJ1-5,TGCGCCAGCGTCGAGAATCAGCCCCAGCATTTT,CASVENQPQHF
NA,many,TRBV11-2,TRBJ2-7,TGTGCCAGCAGCCCCAGGGGTCTCTCCTACGAGCAGTACTTC,CASSPRGLSYEQYF
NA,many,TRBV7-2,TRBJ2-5,TGTGCCAGCAGCATGACGCGGGGGACCCAGTACTTC,CASSMTRGTQYF
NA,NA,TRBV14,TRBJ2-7,TGTGCCAGCAGCCGAGGCAGGGGCCCGGGGGACGAGCAGTACTTC,CASSRGRGPGDEQYF
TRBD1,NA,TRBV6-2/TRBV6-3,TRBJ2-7,TGTGCCATCAGAGAACCGGGACAGGGGGCTCAGGAGCAGTACTTC,CAIREPGQGAQEQYF
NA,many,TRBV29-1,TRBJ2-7,TGCAGCGTTGAGTTAGCACAGGCTGCGTCCTACGAGCAGTACTTC,CSVELAQAASYEQYF
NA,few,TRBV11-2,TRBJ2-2,TGTGCCAGCAGCAATTTCGGACAGCCGACCGGGGAGCTGTTTTTT,CASSNFGQPTGELFF
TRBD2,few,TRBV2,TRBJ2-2,TGTGCCAGCAGTATACTAGCGGGAGATAGGACCGGGGAGCTGTTTTTT,CASSILAGDRTGELFF
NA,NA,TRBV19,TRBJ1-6,TGTGCCAGTACGGCAGCCTATAATTCACCCCTCCACTTT,CASTAAYNSPLHF
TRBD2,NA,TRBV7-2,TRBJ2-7,TGTGCCAGCAGCAACGGAGCGGGAGGTTCCTACGAGCAGTACTTC,CASSNGAGGSYEQYF